What follows is one TCR beta chain and its context. These data come from a study of control samples from healthy donors and cancer patients. Trimming stripped 6 bases from V and 0 bases from J, with 16 bases between. CDR1 and CDR2 (germline): SGHRS, YFSETQ. CDR3 length equals 16 residues. TCRdb keeps only in-frame clones here, not all; method: immunoSEQ multiplex PCR. The sample has fewer than 70,000 clones; 90% to 95% are singletons. The clonotype originates from a man aged 25-45 years in good health. Sequencing was performed on blood. J is TRBJ2-1 and V is TRBV5-1; possible D gene TRBD1, 6 bases. DNA of the CDR3: TGCGCCAGCAACCTAGACAGGAGGAACTCCTACAATGAGCAGTTCTTC. It codes for CASNLDRRNSYNEQFF.